This T cell receptor beta chain stems from a study of T cell repertoires in cytomegalovirus infection. The wider study: Public signatures in TCR beta pointed to CMV infection and matching HLA type.

This clonotype was seen ten or more times. As yet, its antigen is unknown. TCRdb redid the calling of the reads with MiXCR, one entry per CDR3 protein. The repertoire holds roughly 230,000 distinct CDR3 sequences, with about a sixth as singletons. Between the trimmed V and J ends, which lost 1 base and 4 bases, there was a span of 11 bases. There are 14 residues in the CDR3. The germline CDR1 and CDR2 sequences are SGHTS and YDEGEE. Study-level results: Clonotype analysis showed dominance of the ex vivo response by HLA-C-restricted CMV-specific TCR beta clonotypes. Individuals carrying CMV plus the relevant HLA were identified by cumulative frequency of public TCR beta families.

The clonotype was recovered from a human donor in good health (CMV status not recorded). Some clones in this sample may be carry-over from other donors' samples. The sequenced material came from CD8+ T cells from PBMCs. V is TRBV5-8 and J is TRBJ1-1; D is possibly TRBD1 (6 bases). The CDR3 loop is CASSLPQGSTEAFF. The CDR3 nucleotides read TGTGCCAGCAGCTTGCCCCAGGGGAGCACTGAAGCTTTCTTT.